This TCR beta chain was observed in a study of Graves' ophthalmopathy and Graves' hyperthyroidism. To note about this clonotype: The antigen is not known.

Using RNA transcripts, the TCR beta CDR3 regions were amplified. RT-PCR in the first round used HTBI primers; a second-round multiplex PCR followed. TCRdb analysed the multiplex PCR reads with MiXCR anew, one entry per CDR3 protein. The data contain about 230,000 distinct CDR3 sequences, around 42% of them singletons. Germline CDR1 KGHSH, CDR2 LQKENI. The CDR3 has 17 amino acids. Losses at the gene ends were 0 bases for V and 1 base for J; bases not matched to a gene: 3. Study results and limitations: Among expanded thyroid clonotypes above 0.001 frequency, most also occurred in blood.

The receptor comes from an adult man with Graves' ophthalmopathy. The chain joins TRBV18 to TRBJ2-6; TRBD1 aligns across 7 bases. The sequenced sample was peripheral blood. This CDR3 reads CASSPPGTVSGANVLTF. The DNA of the CDR3 is TGTGCCAGCTCACCACCCGGGACAGTTTCTGGGGCCAACGTCCTGACTTTC.